This T cell receptor beta chain stems from a study of blood T cell repertoires in COVID-19. Study summary: Samples of COVID-19 (acute and convalescent) were obtained from the United States, Italy and Spain. Sample material is recorded as cDNA or gDNA derived from T cells, B-cell-depleted T cells, or PBMCs.

Germline CDR1 and CDR2: SGHAT and FQNNGV. The CDR3 length is 14 residues. The junction had 7 bases not matched to a gene; V was cut back by 4 bases and J by 8 bases. Source study methods: Amplified reference gene primers provided the basis for estimating nucleated cell counts. Produced via immunoSEQ multiplex PCR; TCRdb's table is partial and in-frame only. D and trimming were read from the DNA, whereas the V and J calls and clone size are those reported in that table. The table has 90,000 to 150,000 clones, 79% seen once. This chain connects TRBV11-2 to TRBJ1-3; 8 nucleotides agree with TRBD1. This receptor was obtained from a woman aged 80 or older with acute or convalescent COVID-19. The specimen was peripheral blood. CDR3 residues: CASSSPDRGDTIYF. The CDR3 DNA reads TGTGCCAGCAGCTCTCCTGACAGGGGAGACACCATATATTTT.